The TCR beta chain described here comes from a study of beta chain features in type 1 diabetes (dated by TCRdb to the late 2010s). Background on the whole study: No differences in mean age, gender distribution, total cell number or subset yield were found between patients and healthy donors. A total of approximately 99,000,000 sorted cells were examined across all samples, and RNA yield correlated strongly with the number of cells per subset. The study compared TCRB repertoires of sorted circulating CD4+ T cell subsets between recently diagnosed type 1 diabetes patients and matched healthy donors. Naive and central memory subsets were obtained from all 30 or so donors, but regulatory and stem cell-like memory subsets were isolated from only 8 patients and roughly 8 healthy donors.

The High Capacity cDNA Reverse Transcription Kit was used to reverse transcribe all of the isolated RNA, meaning that expressed TCRB transcripts were what got sequenced. Deep immunoSEQ sequencing was performed on naive, central memory and regulatory T cell samples, with an average of around 3.5 million total reads per sample. Sorted cells were lysed in RLT buffer, and RNA was extracted using DNase-treated RNeasy Micro or Mini kits according to cell number. Each cell subset was processed on its own to prevent cross-contamination, while patient and healthy donor samples were processed together. Using the immunoSEQ multiplex PCR, TCRB sequences were amplified from cDNA into 87-bp fragments spanning the CDR3 region. Amplicons were sequenced on the Illumina HiSeq platform. The original methods were these. PCR bias was corrected computationally using synthetic template baselines, and reads within Hamming distance 2 were collapsed, with unmergeable singletons discarded. Reads were aligned against IMGT so that V, D and J genes, CDR3 length and insertions or deletions at six rearrangement sites could be assigned. Within each subset, clonotype counts were normalized to the number of sorted cells before true diversity and Gini coefficients were calculated with the tcR R package. The overlap coefficient, calculated on TCRB nucleotide sequences, was used to quantify repertoire sharing. Out-of-frame TCRB sequences from naive cells were analyzed to stand in for the pre-selection repertoire. As stored in TCRdb, this immuneACCESS dataset retains in-frame rearrangements with V and J assigned. A fraction of the clones does not appear; measured against another copy, unresolved V genes explain less than half of the discrepancy, and the remainder lacks a known reason. The V and J calls and clone size come from that table; D and trimming were worked out from the DNA. A total of more than 550,000 clones appear in this sample, around an eighth of them only once. The ten largest clones add up to 0.03% to 0.045% of the sample.

Including the terminal cysteine and phenylalanine, the CDR3 comprises 13 residues. Just the 39-base CDR3 DNA is kept, in frame starting at base 1. V is cut by 4 bases and J by 5 bases, and the space between the germline ends is 9 bases. Reading the germline V gene gives CDR1 MGHRA and CDR2 YSYEKL. Each donor gave one peripheral blood draw, averaging approximately 0.11 L, which was collected into heparinised tubes. A BD FACSAria II was used to sort naive, central memory, regulatory and stem cell-like memory CD4+ T cells with a panel that included CD45RO, CCR7, CD25, CD127, CD95 and CD27. Every sorted population had a purity above 95%. PBMCs were separated immediately by Lymphoprep density gradient centrifugation and were stained directly, without being cultured. To minimize batch effects, samples were stained and sorted in pairs, one healthy donor with one patient per experiment. The paper as a whole reports these results and caveats: At VDJ recombination sites, patients with type 1 diabetes made fewer insertions and deleted more nucleotides, a pattern implying thymic rearrangement abnormalities. Because the HLA sub-analyses included only small numbers of individuals, any influence of HLA type on TCRB rearrangement was left unresolved. Because cDNA rather than genomic DNA was sequenced, highly expressing activated cells could have been over-represented, although no difference in activation and CD3 levels was found between groups. Shorter templates might be favored by PCR, yet because patient and control samples were amplified and corrected together, any such skew would affect both groups equally. In all four CD4+ subsets, TCRB CDR3 length was moderately but significantly shorter in type 1 diabetes patients. Naive, central memory and regulatory TCRB repertoires appeared to be more similar among patients than among healthy donors.

This clone was detected only a few times. Its antigen remains undetermined. One base away there is no much larger clone; base qualities are not given. The material sequenced was naive CD4+ T cells from blood. Taken with the paper, the label for cell subset or site translates to: true naive CD4+ T cells. This TCR was sampled from a man in his late teens or twenties with type 1 diabetes. The V and J segments used are TRBV4-1 and TRBJ2-1; matching of 5 bases hints at TRBD2 as the D gene. The DNA sequence follows: TGCGCCAGCAGCCGGACTGTCGACAATGAGCAGTTCTTC. This translates into CASSRTVDNEQFF.